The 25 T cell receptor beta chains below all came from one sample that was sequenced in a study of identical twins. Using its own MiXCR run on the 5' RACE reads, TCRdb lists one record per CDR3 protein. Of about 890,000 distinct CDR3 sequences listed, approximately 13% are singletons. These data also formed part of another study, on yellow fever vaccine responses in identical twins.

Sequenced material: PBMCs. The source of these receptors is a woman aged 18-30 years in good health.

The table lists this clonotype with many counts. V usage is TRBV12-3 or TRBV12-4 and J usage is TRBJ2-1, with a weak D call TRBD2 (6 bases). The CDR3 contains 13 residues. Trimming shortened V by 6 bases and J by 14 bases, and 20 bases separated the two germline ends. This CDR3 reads CASRTEGRVSKFF. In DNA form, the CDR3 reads TGTGCCAGCAGAACGGAGGGTCGTGTGAGTAAGTTCTTC.

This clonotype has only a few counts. Here the CDR3 DNA reads TGCAGTGCTAGAGTCGGGGGCACTGGCACAGATACGCAGTATTTT. Translated: CSARVGGTGTDTQYF. This chain joins TRBV20-1 and TRBJ2-3; possibly TRBD1 or TRBD2 for D (6 bases each). This CDR3 has 15 residues. In germline, CDR1 is DFQATT, CDR2 SNEGSKA (reference sequence). Between the trimmed V and J ends, which lost 1 base and 1 base, there was a span of 12 bases.

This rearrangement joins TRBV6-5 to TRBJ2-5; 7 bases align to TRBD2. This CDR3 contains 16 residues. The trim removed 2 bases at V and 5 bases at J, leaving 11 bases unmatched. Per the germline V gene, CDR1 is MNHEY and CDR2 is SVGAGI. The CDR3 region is CASSYSVGGGRETQYF. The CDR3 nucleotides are TGTGCCAGCAGTTACAGCGTCGGCGGGGGACGGGAGACCCAGTACTTC.

The CDR3 is CASKEGAGPNTGELFF. The CDR3 nucleotides are TGTGCCAGTAAGGAGGGGGCAGGACCAAACACCGGGGAGCTGTTTTTT. The J gene is TRBJ2-2, the V gene TRBV6-1, with a possible D match to TRBD1 (7 bases). Germline lookup yields CDR1 MNHNS and CDR2 SASEGT. V was pared by 9 bases and J by 2 bases, with 19 bases between. The CDR3 sequence is 16 residues long.

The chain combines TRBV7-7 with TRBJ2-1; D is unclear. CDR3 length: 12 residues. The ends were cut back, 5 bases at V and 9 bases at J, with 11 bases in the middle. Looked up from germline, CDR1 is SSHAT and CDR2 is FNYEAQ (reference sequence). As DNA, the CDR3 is TGTGCCAGCAGCCGACCCTCGGGTGAGCAGTTCTTC. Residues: CASSRPSGEQFF.

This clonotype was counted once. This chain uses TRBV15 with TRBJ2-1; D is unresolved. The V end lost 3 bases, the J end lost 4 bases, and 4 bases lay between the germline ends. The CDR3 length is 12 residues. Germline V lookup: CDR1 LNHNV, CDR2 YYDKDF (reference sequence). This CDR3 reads CATSSRYNEQFF. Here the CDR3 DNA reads TGTGCCACCAGCAGTCGATACAATGAGCAGTTCTTC. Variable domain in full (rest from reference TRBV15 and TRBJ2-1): DAMVIQNPRYQVTQFGKPVTLSCSQTLNHNVMYWYQQKSSQAPKLLFHYYDKDFNNEADTPDNFQSRRPNTSFCFLDIRSPGLGDTAMYLCATSSRYNEQFFGPGTRLTVL.

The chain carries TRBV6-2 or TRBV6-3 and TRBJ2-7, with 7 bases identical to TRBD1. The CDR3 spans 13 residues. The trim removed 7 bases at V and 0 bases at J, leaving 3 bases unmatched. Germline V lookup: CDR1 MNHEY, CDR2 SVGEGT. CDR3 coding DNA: TGTGCCAGCACTAGACAGGGCTCCTACGAGCAGTACGTC. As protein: CASTRQGSYEQYV.

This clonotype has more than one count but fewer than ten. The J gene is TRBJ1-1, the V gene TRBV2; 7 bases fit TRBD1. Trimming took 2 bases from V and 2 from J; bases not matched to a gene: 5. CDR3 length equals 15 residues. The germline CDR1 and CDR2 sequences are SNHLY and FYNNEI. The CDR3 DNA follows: TGTGCCAGCAGTGAAAGGACAGGATCCAACACTGAAGCTTTCTTT. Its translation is CASSERTGSNTEAFF.

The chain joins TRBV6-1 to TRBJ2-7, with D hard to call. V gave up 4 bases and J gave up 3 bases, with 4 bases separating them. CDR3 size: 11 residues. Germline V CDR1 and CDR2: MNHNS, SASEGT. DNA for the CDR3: TGTGCCAGCAGTGGGAACTACGAGCAGTACGTC. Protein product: CASSGNYEQYV.

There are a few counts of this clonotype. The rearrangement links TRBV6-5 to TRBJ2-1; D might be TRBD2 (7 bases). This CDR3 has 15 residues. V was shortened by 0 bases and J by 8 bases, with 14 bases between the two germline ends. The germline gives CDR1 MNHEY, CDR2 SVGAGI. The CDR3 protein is CASSYSIAGADEQFF. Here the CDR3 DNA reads TGTGCCAGCAGTTACTCGATTGCGGGGGCAGATGAGCAGTTCTTC.

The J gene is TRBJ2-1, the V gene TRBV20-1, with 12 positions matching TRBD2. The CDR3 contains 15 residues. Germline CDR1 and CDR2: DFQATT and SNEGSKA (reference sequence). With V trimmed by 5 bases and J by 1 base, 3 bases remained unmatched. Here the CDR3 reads CSALTSGGSYNEQFF. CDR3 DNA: TGCAGTGCTCTTACTAGCGGGGGGTCCTACAATGAGCAGTTCTTC.

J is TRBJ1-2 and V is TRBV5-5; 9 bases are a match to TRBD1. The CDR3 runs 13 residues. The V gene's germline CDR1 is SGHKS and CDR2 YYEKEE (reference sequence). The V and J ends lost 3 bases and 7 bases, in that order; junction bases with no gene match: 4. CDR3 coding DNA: TGTGCCAGCAGCTGGACAGGGGCAGGTGGCTACACCTTC. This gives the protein CASSWTGAGGYTF. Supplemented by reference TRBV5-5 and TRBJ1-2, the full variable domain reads DAGVTQSPTHLIKTRGQQVTLRCSPISGHKSVSWYQQVLGQGPQFIFQYYEKEERGRGNFPDRFSARQFPNYSSELNVNALLLGDSALYLCASSWTGAGGYTFGSGTRLTVV.

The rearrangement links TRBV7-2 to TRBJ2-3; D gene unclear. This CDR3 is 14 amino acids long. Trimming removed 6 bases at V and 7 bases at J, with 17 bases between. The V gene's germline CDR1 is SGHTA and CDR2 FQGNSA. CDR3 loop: CASSFRLGQNTQYF. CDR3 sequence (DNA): TGTGCCAGCAGTTTTAGGTTAGGGCAAAATACGCAGTATTTT.

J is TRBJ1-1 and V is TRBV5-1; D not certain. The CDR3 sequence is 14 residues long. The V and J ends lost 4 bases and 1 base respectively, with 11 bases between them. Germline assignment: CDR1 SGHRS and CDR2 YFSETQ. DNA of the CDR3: TGCGCCAGCAGCGGAGGGTGGGAGAACACTGAAGCTTTCTTT. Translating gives CASSGGWENTEAFF.

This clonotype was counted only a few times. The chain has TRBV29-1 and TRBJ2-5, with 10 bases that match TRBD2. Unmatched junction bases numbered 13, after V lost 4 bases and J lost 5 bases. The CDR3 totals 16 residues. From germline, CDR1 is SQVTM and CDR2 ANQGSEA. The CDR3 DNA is TGCAGCGTTGGGCCAAGCGGGGGGGCGGTTGTGGAGACCCAGTACTTC. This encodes CSVGPSGGAVVETQYF. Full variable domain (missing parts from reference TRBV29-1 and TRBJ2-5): SAVISQKPSRDICQRGTSLTIQCQVDSQVTMMFWYRQQPGQSLTLIATANQGSEATYESGFVIDKFPISRPNLTFSTLTVSNMSPEDSSIYLCSVGPSGGAVVETQYFGPGTRLLVL.

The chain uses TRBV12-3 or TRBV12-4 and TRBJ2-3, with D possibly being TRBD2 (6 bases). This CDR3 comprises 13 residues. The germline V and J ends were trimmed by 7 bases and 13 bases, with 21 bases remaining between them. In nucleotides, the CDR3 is TGTGCCAGCAAATACCTCGGTGGGGGACTTAAGTATTTT. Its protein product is CASKYLGGGLKYF.

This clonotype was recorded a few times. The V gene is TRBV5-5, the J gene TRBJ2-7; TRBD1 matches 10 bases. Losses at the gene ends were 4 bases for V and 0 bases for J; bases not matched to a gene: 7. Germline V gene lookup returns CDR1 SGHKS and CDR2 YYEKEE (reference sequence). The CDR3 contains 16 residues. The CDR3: CASSPARTGGSYEQYV. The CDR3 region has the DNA TGTGCCAGCAGCCCGGCCCGGACAGGGGGCTCCTACGAGCAGTACGTC.

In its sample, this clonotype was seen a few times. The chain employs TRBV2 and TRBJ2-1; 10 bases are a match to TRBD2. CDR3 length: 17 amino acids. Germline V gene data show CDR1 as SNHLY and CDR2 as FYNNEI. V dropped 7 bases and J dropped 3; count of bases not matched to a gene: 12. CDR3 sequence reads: CASNRRPGTSVYNEQFF. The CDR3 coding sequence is TGTGCCAGCAACAGAAGGCCCGGGACTAGCGTCTACAATGAGCAGTTCTTC.

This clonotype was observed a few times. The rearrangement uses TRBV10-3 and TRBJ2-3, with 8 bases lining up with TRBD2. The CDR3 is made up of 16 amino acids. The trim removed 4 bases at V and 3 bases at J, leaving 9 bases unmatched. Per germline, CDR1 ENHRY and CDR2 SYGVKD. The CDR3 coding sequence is TGTGCCATCAGTGTCCGGGGGGGCCTTGAGACAGATACGCAGTATTTT. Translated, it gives CAISVRGGLETDTQYF.

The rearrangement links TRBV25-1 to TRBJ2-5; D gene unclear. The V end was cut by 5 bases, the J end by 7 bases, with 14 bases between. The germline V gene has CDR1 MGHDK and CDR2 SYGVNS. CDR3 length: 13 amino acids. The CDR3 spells CASSPPSIGTQYF. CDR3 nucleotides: TGTGCCAGCAGTCCCCCTAGTATTGGGACCCAGTACTTC.

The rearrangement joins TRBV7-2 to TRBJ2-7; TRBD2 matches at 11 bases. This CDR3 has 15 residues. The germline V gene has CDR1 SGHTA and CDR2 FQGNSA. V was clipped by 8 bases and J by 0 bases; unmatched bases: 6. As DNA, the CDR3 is TGTGCCAGCTTGGTAGCGGGAGGGGCCTCCTACGAGCAGTACTTC. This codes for CASLVAGGASYEQYF.

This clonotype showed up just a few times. In DNA form, the CDR3 reads TGTGCCAGCAGCCAAGAGGGGTCGAACACCGGGGAGCTGTTTTTT. Encoded protein: CASSQEGSNTGELFF. This chain links TRBV3-1 with TRBJ2-2; D not certain. The CDR3 loop spans 15 amino acids. V was trimmed by 0 bases and J by 0 bases, leaving 5 bases between them. Germline V gene data show CDR1 as LGHDT and CDR2 as YNNKEL (reference sequence).

The CDR3 DNA reads as TGCAGTGCTAGTATCAGGGGGGCTGGGGCCAACGTCCTGACTTTC. The encoded protein is CSASIRGAGANVLTF. The genes are TRBV20-1 and TRBJ2-6; tentative D call: TRBD1 (7 bases). The CDR3 spans 15 residues. Trimming removed 3 bases from V and 2 bases from J, with 11 bases in between. Germline V gene sequence: CDR1 DFQATT, CDR2 SNEGSKA (reference sequence).

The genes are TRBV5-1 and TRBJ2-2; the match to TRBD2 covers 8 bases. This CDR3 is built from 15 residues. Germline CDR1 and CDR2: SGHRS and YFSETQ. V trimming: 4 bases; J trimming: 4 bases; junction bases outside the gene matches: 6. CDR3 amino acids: CASSNPGTSTGELFF. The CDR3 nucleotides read TGCGCCAGCAGCAACCCCGGGACTAGCACCGGGGAGCTGTTTTTT. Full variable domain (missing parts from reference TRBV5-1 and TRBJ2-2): KAGVTQTPRYLIKTRGQQVTLSCSPISGHRSVSWYQQTPGQGLQFLFEYFSETQRNKGNFPGRFSGRQFSNSRSEMNVSTLELGDSALYLCASSNPGTSTGELFFGEGSRLTVL.

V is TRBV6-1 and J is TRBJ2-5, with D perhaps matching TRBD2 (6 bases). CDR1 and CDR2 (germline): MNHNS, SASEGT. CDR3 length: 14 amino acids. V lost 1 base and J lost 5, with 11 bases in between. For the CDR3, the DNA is TGTGCCAGCAGTGAAGGGGGAGGTGTGGAGACCCAGTACTTC. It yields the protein CASSEGGGVETQYF.